Here is one TCR beta chain with its context. The antigen is unknown. This entry comes from a study of T cell responses to AZD1222 COVID-19 vaccine. Study findings and constraints: Baseline seropositivity occurred in only a handful of AZD1222 recipients.

CDR1 and CDR2 from the germline V gene are LNHDA and SQIVND (reference sequence). Trimming removed 3 bases at V and 1 base at J, with 9 bases between. This CDR3 is 14 amino acids long. Produced via immunoSEQ multiplex PCR; TCRdb's table is partial and in-frame only. The data hold about 120,000 clones, with around 86% observed a single time. The rearrangement joins TRBV19 to TRBJ1-1, with D perhaps matching TRBD1 (6 bases). This TCR was recovered from an adult in good health. Sample: peripheral blood, taken on day 0 of AZD1222 vaccination. CDR3 sequence: CASSIRTENTEAFF. For the CDR3, the DNA is TGTGCCAGTAGTATTCGGACAGAGAACACTGAAGCTTTCTTT. The variable domain in full, with the rest retrieved from reference TRBV19 and TRBJ1-1, is DGGITQSPKYLFRKEGQNVTLSCEQNLNHDAMYWYRQDPGQGLRLIYYSQIVNDFQKGDIAEGYSVSREKKESFPLTVTSAQKNPTAFYLCASSIRTENTEAFFGQGTRLTVV.